Below are 12 T cell receptor beta chains sequenced from a single sample in a study of CD8 T cells in ankylosing spondylitis. MiXCR, run by TCRdb on the 5' RACE reads, gives a single entry per CDR3 protein. The table lists fewer than 250,000 distinct CDR3 sequences, roughly 24% of them singletons. Sequenced input: blood, either unsorted or a sorted T cell fraction (not recorded which). The receptors originated from a male donor with ankylosing spondylitis or in good health (not recorded which).

This clonotype was observed many times. The rearrangement links TRBV5-1 to TRBJ2-1; 7 bases align to TRBD2. In germline, CDR1 is SGHRS, CDR2 YFSETQ. V lost 4 bases to trimming and J lost 6 bases; unmatched junction nucleotides: 4. This CDR3 has 13 amino acids. The CDR3 here is CASSGGSGNEQFF. Here the CDR3 DNA reads TGCGCCAGCAGCGGCGGGAGCGGCAATGAGCAGTTCTTC.

The chain joins TRBV20-1 to TRBJ2-7, with 8 positions matching TRBD2. CDR1 and CDR2 from the germline V gene are DFQATT and SNEGSKA (reference sequence). The CDR3 loop spans 14 amino acids. The V gene end was trimmed by 5 bases and the J gene end by 5 bases; junction bases not matched to a gene: 11. In nucleotides, the CDR3 is TGCAGTGCTGGGGTGTTAGCGGGATCCCACGAGCAGTACTTC. Translating gives CSAGVLAGSHEQYF.

In this sample, this clonotype turned up a few times. The rearrangement joins TRBV25-1 to TRBJ2-5, with D tentatively TRBD1 (5 bases). Between the trimmed V and J ends, which lost 8 bases and 4 bases, there was a span of 17 bases. Germline CDR1 and CDR2: MGHDK and SYGVNS. The CDR3 spans 14 residues. CDR3 in amino acids: CASADSGRVETQYF. The CDR3 DNA reads as TGTGCCAGCGCCGATAGTGGCAGGGTAGAGACCCAGTACTTC.

This clonotype came up many times. The gene calls are TRBV5-1 and TRBJ2-1, with TRBD2 identical over 9 bases. Per germline, CDR1 SGHRS and CDR2 YFSETQ. Trimming cost V 2 bases and J 9 bases; bases outside gene matches: 18. This CDR3 contains 18 residues. The CDR3 is CASSFVQIPGLAYGEQFF. CDR3 nucleotides: TGCGCCAGCAGCTTTGTTCAAATACCGGGACTAGCTTACGGTGAGCAGTTCTTC. The full variable domain, rest sourced from reference TRBV5-1 and TRBJ2-1, is KAGVTQTPRYLIKTRGQQVTLSCSPISGHRSVSWYQQTPGQGLQFLFEYFSETQRNKGNFPGRFSGRQFSNSRSEMNVSTLELGDSALYLCASSFVQIPGLAYGEQFFGPGTRLTVL.

The sample holds many counts of this clonotype. V is TRBV12-3 or TRBV12-4 and J is TRBJ2-5; D tentatively reads TRBD1 or TRBD2 (5 bases each). V was clipped by 1 base and J by 1 base, with 13 bases between them. CDR3 length: 16 amino acids. CDR3 coding DNA: TGTGCCAGCAGTTTAGAGGGGAAGAGCGGCCAAGAGACCCAGTACTTC. This gives the protein CASSLEGKSGQETQYF.

This clonotype was counted ten times or more. The rearrangement links TRBV6-5 to TRBJ2-1, with D perhaps matching TRBD1 or TRBD2 (5 bases each). CDR1 is MNHEY, CDR2 SVGAGI, per germline. V lost 11 bases and J lost 10, with 12 bases in between. This CDR3 has 10 residues. The CDR3 coding sequence is TGTGCCTCGGGGCGCGGAGAGCAGTTCTTC. Translation gives CASGRGEQFF.

In this sample, this clonotype turned up a few times. V usage is TRBV29-1 and J usage is TRBJ2-1; a weak D match, TRBD2 (6 bases). The CDR3 extends over 14 amino acids. Trimming took 1 base from V and 1 from J, leaving 8 bases between them. Germline V CDR1 and CDR2: SQVTM, ANQGSEA. CDR3 DNA: TGCAGCGTTGAAGGGCGGGATTCCTACAATGAGCAGTTCTTC. Translation: CSVEGRDSYNEQFF.

J is TRBJ2-5 and V is TRBV5-1; 8 positions agree with TRBD1. This CDR3 has 15 amino acids. The V and J ends lost 4 bases and 5 bases, in that order; junction bases with no gene match: 10. Germline V gives CDR1 SGHRS, CDR2 YFSETQ. The CDR3 bases are TGCGCCAGCAGCGGCGGACAGGGCGTGCAGGAGACCCAGTACTTC. Encoded protein: CASSGGQGVQETQYF.

This sequence joins TRBV11-2 and TRBJ2-7; TRBD1 might be the D (6 bases). The V end was cut by 6 bases, the J end by 0 bases, with 9 bases between. The CDR3 is 13 residues long. Looked up from germline, CDR1 is SGHAT and CDR2 is FQNNGV. The DNA for the CDR3 is TGTGCCAGCAGAGACAGGAACTCCTACGAGCAGTACTTC. Encoded protein: CASRDRNSYEQYF.

The gene calls are TRBV4-2 and TRBJ2-3, with 9 bases fitting TRBD2. Trimming removed 3 bases from V and 1 base from J; junction bases left unmatched: 5. This CDR3 spans 16 amino acids. Germline CDR1 LGHNA, CDR2 YNFKEQ. The CDR3 spells CASSQVSSGGTDTQYF. DNA of the CDR3: TGTGCCAGCAGCCAGGTCTCTAGCGGGGGCACAGATACGCAGTATTTT.

The chain links TRBV12-3 or TRBV12-4 to TRBJ2-2; no reliable D call. V gave up 7 bases and J gave up 6 bases, with 12 bases separating them. This CDR3 spans 13 amino acids. CDR3 DNA sequence: TGTGCCAGCACCCCTTTGGGTTCCGGGGAGCTGTTTTTT. This codes for CASTPLGSGELFF.

This clonotype was observed many times. This sequence joins TRBV5-5 and TRBJ2-1; 10 nucleotides align to TRBD1. Germline V gene data show CDR1 as SGHKS and CDR2 as YYEKEE (reference sequence). This CDR3 contains 14 residues. The V gene end was trimmed by 6 bases and the J gene end by 7 bases; junction bases not matched to a gene: 7. The CDR3, as DNA: TGTGCCAGCAATAAGGGACAGGGGTTTAATGAGCAGTTCTTC. It yields the protein CASNKGQGFNEQFF.